This T cell receptor (beta chain) was sequenced in a study of early T cells in non-severe SARS-CoV-2 infection. General observations from the study: Private and CD4 specificities were missed by VDJdb matching, skewed to anti-spike CD8.

The CDR3 extends over 16 amino acids. Deletions cut 2 bases from V and 3 bases from J, with 17 bases between. Germline V gene lookup returns CDR1 SGHAT and CDR2 FQNNGV. Each cDNA molecule carried a unique molecular identifier. MiXCR, applied by TCRdb to the 5' RACE reads, yields one record per CDR3 protein. The sample includes 54,000 or so distinct CDR3 sequences, about 5.6% of them seen just once. This clonotype was counted many times. Its antigen is unknown. This sequence joins TRBV11-2 and TRBJ2-7; D is perhaps TRBD2 (5 bases). The TCR sequence derives from an adult who was a healthcare worker with PCR-confirmed SARS-CoV-2 infection or an uninfected control (not recorded which). The sample was whole blood. Written as DNA, the CDR3 is TGTGCCAGCAGCTTAAGTACGACCGGGGTATTCTACGAGCAGTACTTC. Translated, it gives CASSLSTTGVFYEQYF. The full variable domain, with the rest looked up from reference TRBV11-2 and TRBJ2-7, is EAGVAQSPRYKIIEKRQSVAFWCNPISGHATLYWYQQILGQGPKLLIQFQNNGVVDDSQLPKDRFSAERLKGVDSTLKIQPAKLEDSAVYLCASSLSTTGVFYEQYFGPGTRLTVT.